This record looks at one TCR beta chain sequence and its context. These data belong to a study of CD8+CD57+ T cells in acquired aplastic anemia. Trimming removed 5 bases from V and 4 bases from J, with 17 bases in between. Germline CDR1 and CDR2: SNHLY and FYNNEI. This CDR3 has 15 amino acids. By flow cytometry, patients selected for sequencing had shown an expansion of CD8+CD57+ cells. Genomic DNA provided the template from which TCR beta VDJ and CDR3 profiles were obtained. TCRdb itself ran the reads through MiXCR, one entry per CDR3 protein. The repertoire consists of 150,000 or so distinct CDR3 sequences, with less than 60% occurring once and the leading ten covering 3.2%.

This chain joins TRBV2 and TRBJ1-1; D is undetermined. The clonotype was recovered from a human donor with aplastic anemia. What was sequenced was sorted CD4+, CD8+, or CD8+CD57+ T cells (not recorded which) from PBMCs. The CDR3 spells CASSSFIGEGTEAFF. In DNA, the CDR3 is TGTGCCAGCAGTTCGTTTATCGGGGAAGGCACTGAAGCTTTCTTT. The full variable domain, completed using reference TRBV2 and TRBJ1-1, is EPEVTQTPSHQVTQMGQEVILRCVPISNHLYFYWYRQILGQKVEFLVSFYNNEISEKSEIFDDQFSVERPDGSNFTLKIRSTKLEDSAMYFCASSSFIGEGTEAFFGQGTRLTVV.